This TCR beta chain was documented in a study of identical twins. Study outcomes and limitations: The presence of invariant MAIT and iNKT cells could partly confound analyses of zero-insertion sequences.

Of note for this clonotype: Antigen: not known.

Template switching supplied a universal primer site; unique molecular identifiers were carried on the cDNA. Using its own MiXCR run on the 5' RACE reads, TCRdb lists one record per CDR3 protein. The data show 1.5 million to 2 million distinct CDR3 sequences, with about 32% seen just once and more than 0.25% held by the top ten. Losses at the gene ends were 3 bases for V and 11 bases for J; bases not matched to a gene: 13. This CDR3 is built from 15 residues. The V call is TRBV12-3 or TRBV12-4, the J call TRBJ2-5; TRBD2 aligns across 9 bases. The TCR comes from a newborn girl in good health. Sample: cord blood. CDR3 sequence (DNA): TGTGCCAGCAGTTTCCCCCTAGCGGGATCAGATGAGCAGTACTTC. It codes for CASSFPLAGSDEQYF.